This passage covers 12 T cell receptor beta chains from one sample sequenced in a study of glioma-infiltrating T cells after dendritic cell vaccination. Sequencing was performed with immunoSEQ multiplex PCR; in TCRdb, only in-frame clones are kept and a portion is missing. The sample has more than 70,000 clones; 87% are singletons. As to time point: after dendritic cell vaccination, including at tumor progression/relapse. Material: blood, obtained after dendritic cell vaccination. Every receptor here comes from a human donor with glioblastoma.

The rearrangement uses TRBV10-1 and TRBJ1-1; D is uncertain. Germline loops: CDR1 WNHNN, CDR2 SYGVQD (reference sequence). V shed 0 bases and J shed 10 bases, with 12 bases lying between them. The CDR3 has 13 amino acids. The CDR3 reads CASSESRNAGAFF. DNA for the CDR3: TGCGCCAGCAGTGAGTCGAGGAATGCTGGAGCTTTCTTT.

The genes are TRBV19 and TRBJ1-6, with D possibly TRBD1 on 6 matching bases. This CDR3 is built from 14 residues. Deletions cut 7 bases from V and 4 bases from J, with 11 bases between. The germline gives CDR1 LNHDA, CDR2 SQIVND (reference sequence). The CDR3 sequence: CASNEQGYNSPLHF. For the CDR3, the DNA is TGTGCCAGTAACGAGCAGGGGTATAATTCACCCCTCCACTTT.

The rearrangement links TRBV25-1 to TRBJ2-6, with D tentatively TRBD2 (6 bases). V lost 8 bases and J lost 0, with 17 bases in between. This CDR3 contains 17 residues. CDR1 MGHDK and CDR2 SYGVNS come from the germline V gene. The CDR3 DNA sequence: TGTGCCAGCCTAGGCGGAGGGGAGAGCTCTGGGGCCAACGTCCTGACTTTC. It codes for CASLGGGESSGANVLTF.

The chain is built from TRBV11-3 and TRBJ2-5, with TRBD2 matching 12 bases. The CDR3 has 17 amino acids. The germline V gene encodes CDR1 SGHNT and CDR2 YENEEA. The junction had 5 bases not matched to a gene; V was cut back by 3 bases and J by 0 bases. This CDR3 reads CASSLGPSGGDQETQYF. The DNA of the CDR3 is TGTGCCAGCAGCTTGGGACCTAGCGGGGGGGACCAAGAGACCCAGTACTTC.

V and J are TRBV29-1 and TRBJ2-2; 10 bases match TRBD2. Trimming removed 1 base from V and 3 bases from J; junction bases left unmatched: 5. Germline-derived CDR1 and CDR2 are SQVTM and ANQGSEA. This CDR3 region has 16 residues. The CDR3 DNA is TGCAGCGTTGAAGGGACTAGCGGACCTGACACCGGGGAGCTGTTTTTT. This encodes CSVEGTSGPDTGELFF.

The CDR3, as DNA: TGTGCCAGCAGCCCCACCAGGGGGGCGAACACTGAAGCTTTCTTT. This sequence encodes CASSPTRGANTEAFF. The chain recombines TRBV7-2 with TRBJ1-1; TRBD1 matches at 7 bases. Germline assignment: CDR1 SGHTA and CDR2 FQGNSA. Trimming took 5 bases from V and 1 from J; bases not matched to a gene: 7. The CDR3 consists of 15 residues.

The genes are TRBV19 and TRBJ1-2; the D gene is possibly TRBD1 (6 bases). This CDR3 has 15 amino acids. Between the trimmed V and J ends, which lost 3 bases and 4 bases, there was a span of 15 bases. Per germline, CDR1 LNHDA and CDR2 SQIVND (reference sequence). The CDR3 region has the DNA TGTGCCAGTAGTATTGGGGGGGCCGATGGCTATGGCTACACCTTC. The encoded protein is CASSIGGADGYGYTF.

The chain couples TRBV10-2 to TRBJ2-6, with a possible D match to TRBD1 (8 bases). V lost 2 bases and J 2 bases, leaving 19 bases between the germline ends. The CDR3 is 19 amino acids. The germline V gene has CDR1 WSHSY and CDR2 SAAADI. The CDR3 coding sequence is TGCGCCAGCAGTGAGATGGGGGGGACACAGGGGGCTGGGGCCAACGTCCTGACTTTC. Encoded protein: CASSEMGGTQGAGANVLTF.

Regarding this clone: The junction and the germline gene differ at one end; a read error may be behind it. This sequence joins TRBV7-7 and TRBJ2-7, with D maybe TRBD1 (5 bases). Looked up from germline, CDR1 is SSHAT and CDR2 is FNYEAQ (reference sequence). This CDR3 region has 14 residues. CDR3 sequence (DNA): TGTGCTAGCAGCCAGGCAGGGTTCGGTTACGAGCAGTACTTC. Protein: CASSQAGFGYEQYF.

CDR3 amino acids: CASSVGTGQETQYF. The CDR3, as DNA: TGTGCCAGCAGCGTCGGGACAGGCCAAGAGACCCAGTACTTC. J is TRBJ2-5 and V is TRBV5-4, with 8 positions matching TRBD1. This CDR3 region has 14 residues. Germline V gene data show CDR1 as SGHNT and CDR2 as YYREEE (reference sequence). V shed 4 bases and J 1 base; nucleotides not matched to a gene: 3.

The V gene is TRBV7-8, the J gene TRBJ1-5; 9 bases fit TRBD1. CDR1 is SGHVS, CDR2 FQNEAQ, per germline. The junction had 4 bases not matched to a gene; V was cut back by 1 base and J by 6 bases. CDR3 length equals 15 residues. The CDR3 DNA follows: TGTGCCAGCAGCTTAGTTCCGACAGGGGGTCAGCCCCAGCATTTT. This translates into CASSLVPTGGQPQHF.

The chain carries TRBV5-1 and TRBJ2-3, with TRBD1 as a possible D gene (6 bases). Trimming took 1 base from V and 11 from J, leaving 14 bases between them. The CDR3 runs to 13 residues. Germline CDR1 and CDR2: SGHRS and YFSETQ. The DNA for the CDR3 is TGCGCCAGCAGCTTGCGGGCAGGGGAGAGGCAGTATTTT. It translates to CASSLRAGERQYF.